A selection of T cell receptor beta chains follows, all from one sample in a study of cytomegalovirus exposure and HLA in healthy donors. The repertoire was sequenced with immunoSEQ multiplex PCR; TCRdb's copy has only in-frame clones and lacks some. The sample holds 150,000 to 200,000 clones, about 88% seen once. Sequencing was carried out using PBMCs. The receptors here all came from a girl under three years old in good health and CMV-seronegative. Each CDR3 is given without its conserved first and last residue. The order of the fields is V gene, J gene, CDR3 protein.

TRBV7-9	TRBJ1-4	ASRETGGTEKLF
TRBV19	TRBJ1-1	ASSTDRETHVNTEAF
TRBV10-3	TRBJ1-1	AISLQGNTEAF
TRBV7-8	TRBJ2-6	ASSLGGGDLSGANVLT
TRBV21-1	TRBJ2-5	ASSRRGETQY
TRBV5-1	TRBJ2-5	ASSNQQTQETQY
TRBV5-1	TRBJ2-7	ASSTGYLQY
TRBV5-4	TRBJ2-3	ASSHLGGEPTDTQY
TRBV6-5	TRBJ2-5	ASRADREQETQY
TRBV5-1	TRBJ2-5	ASSLLEMGRTGNEGETQY
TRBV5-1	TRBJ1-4	ASRDRDGEKLF
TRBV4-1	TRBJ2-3	ASRPLAGGGDTQY
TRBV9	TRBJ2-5	ASSISSGQETQY